These 26 T cell receptor beta chains came from one sample sequenced in a study of early T cells in non-severe SARS-CoV-2 infection. MiXCR, run by TCRdb on the 5' RACE reads, gives a single entry per CDR3 protein. The sample holds under 65,000 distinct CDR3 sequences, less than 15% seen once. The material was whole blood, obtained at baseline. The receptors were sampled from an adult who was a healthcare worker with PCR-confirmed SARS-CoV-2 infection or an uninfected control (not recorded which).

The CDR3 DNA is TGTGCCAGCAGGCCTCTAGCGGGACCATACAATGAGCAGTTCTTC. Residues: CASRPLAGPYNEQFF. V is TRBV6-2 or TRBV6-3 and J is TRBJ2-1, with 9 bases aligning to TRBD2. The CDR3 loop spans 15 amino acids. Trimming at V came to 6 bases and at J to 4 bases, leaving 7 bases not matched to a gene. CDR1 MNHEY and CDR2 SVGEGT come from the germline V gene.

This clonotype has just a few counts. The chain joins TRBV7-2 to TRBJ2-3; TRBD2 matches at 8 bases. CDR3 size: 15 residues. V trimming: 2 bases; J trimming: 4 bases; junction bases outside the gene matches: 5. Germline CDR1 and CDR2: SGHTA and FQGNSA. CDR3 bases: TGTGCCAGCAGCTTACGGACTAGCCTAGCAGATACGCAGTATTTT. This encodes CASSLRTSLADTQYF.

This clonotype was recorded many times. Written as DNA, the CDR3 is TGTGCCAGCAGCTTCACTTACACCGGGGAGCTGTTTTTT. It codes for CASSFTYTGELFF. The genes are TRBV7-2 and TRBJ2-2; D unresolved. This CDR3 spans 13 amino acids. Trimming removed 3 bases at V and 3 bases at J, with 5 bases between. CDR1 and CDR2 from the germline V gene are SGHTA and FQGNSA.

The chain employs TRBV7-8 and TRBJ2-3; TRBD1 aligns across 11 bases. Germline V gives CDR1 SGHVS, CDR2 FQNEAQ. The CDR3 covers 16 residues. V gave up 4 bases and J gave up 4 bases; unmatched junction bases: 7. The CDR3 is CASSSSRDRGSDTQYF. The CDR3 DNA sequence: TGTGCCAGCAGCTCATCCCGGGACAGGGGGTCAGATACGCAGTATTTT.

The chain carries TRBV7-9 and TRBJ2-6, with D uncertain. The germline V gene has CDR1 SEHNR and CDR2 FQNEAQ (reference sequence). This CDR3 is 17 amino acids long. V shed 0 bases and J shed 0 bases, with 9 bases lying between them. This CDR3 reads CASSLAMGNSGANVLTF. The CDR3 nucleotides read TGTGCCAGCAGCTTAGCGATGGGGAACTCTGGGGCCAACGTCCTGACTTTC.

This chain links TRBV27 with TRBJ1-1; TRBD1 might be the D (5 bases). Germline CDR1 is MNHEY and CDR2 is SMNVEV (reference sequence). This CDR3 has 16 amino acids. V was pared by 3 bases and J by 7 bases, with 21 bases between. In DNA, the CDR3 is TGTGCCAGCAGTTTGTCCCCAGGAGGGGCGTTATTTGAAGCTTTCTTT. Translating gives CASSLSPGGALFEAFF.

Only a few counts were recorded for this clonotype. The V gene is TRBV5-1, the J gene TRBJ2-7, with 9 positions matching TRBD2. Germline CDR1 reads SGHRS; CDR2 reads YFSETQ. J gave up 3 bases and V 0 bases, and 10 bases lay outside the gene matches. The CDR3 covers 17 residues. The CDR3 protein is CASSLVGGSGSLYEQYF. The CDR3 region has the DNA TGCGCCAGCAGCTTGGTAGGGGGTAGCGGGAGCCTCTACGAGCAGTACTTC.

This rearrangement joins TRBV12-3 or TRBV12-4 to TRBJ2-2; perhaps TRBD1 as D (6 bases). The CDR3 runs to 13 residues. V lost 4 bases, J lost 4 bases, and 7 bases lay in between. In nucleotides, the CDR3 is TGTGCCAGCAGTTGGGGGCCCACCGGGGAGCTGTTTTTT. Translated: CASSWGPTGELFF.

This clonotype was found many times. The rearrangement links TRBV28 to TRBJ1-6, with TRBD1 identical over 9 bases. The CDR3 is made up of 14 amino acids. Per germline, CDR1 MDHEN and CDR2 SYDVKM. The V and J ends lost 11 bases and 10 bases, in that order; junction bases with no gene match: 12. The CDR3 loop is CAASPGQGGSPLHF. CDR3 in DNA: TGTGCCGCTTCCCCGGGACAGGGTGGATCACCCCTCCACTTT.

This clonotype showed up just a few times. The rearrangement joins TRBV12-3 or TRBV12-4 to TRBJ1-2, with unresolved D. V was clipped by 5 bases and J by 5 bases, with 12 bases between them. CDR3 length: 13 amino acids. CDR3 in DNA: TGTGCCAGCAGTGCGTTGGTCCGTTATGGCTACACCTTC. Encoded protein: CASSALVRYGYTF.

This chain connects TRBV11-3 to TRBJ1-4, with no clear D. The germline V and J ends were trimmed by 3 bases and 0 bases, with 8 bases remaining between them. Germline loops: CDR1 SGHNT, CDR2 YENEEA. This CDR3 region has 15 residues. CDR3 coding DNA: TGTGCCAGCAGCTTGACGGACGCAACTAATGAAAAACTGTTTTTT. Translated: CASSLTDATNEKLFF.

This clonotype appeared many times. V usage is TRBV5-1 and J usage is TRBJ2-1; D is undetermined. This CDR3 has 12 amino acids. Per the germline V gene, CDR1 is SGHRS and CDR2 is YFSETQ. The V end was cut by 2 bases, the J end by 6 bases, with 6 bases between. The CDR3 DNA sequence: TGCGCCAGCAGCTTAAACTCCAATGAGCAGTTCTTC. It specifies CASSLNSNEQFF.

In this sample, this clonotype turned up a few times. The chain links TRBV24-1 to TRBJ1-1; D is possibly TRBD1 (5 bases). The CDR3 sequence is 14 residues long. Trimming took 3 bases from V and 7 from J, leaving 14 bases between them. Looked up from germline, CDR1 is KGHDR and CDR2 is SFDVKD. This chain's CDR3 is CATSDTRGDGEAFF. As DNA, the CDR3 is TGTGCCACCAGTGATACTAGGGGTGACGGTGAAGCTTTCTTT.

This clonotype turned up a few times. This rearrangement joins TRBV7-9 to TRBJ1-1; no reliable D call. CDR3 length: 12 amino acids. V was shortened by 1 base and J by 5 bases, with 5 bases between the two germline ends. Per the germline V gene, CDR1 is SEHNR and CDR2 is FQNEAQ (reference sequence). This chain's CDR3 is CASSLVSTEAFF. CDR3 bases: TGTGCCAGCAGCTTAGTCTCGACTGAAGCTTTCTTT.

The chain uses TRBV4-1 and TRBJ2-1; possibly TRBD2 for D (7 bases). The CDR3 loop spans 16 amino acids. Trimming pared 0 bases from V and 8 bases from J, leaving 17 bases between. Per germline, CDR1 MGHRA and CDR2 YSYEKL. CDR3 in DNA: TGCGCCAGCAGCCAAGAGAGTGGGGGGGCAGTGGATGAGCAGTTCTTC. Its translation is CASSQESGGAVDEQFF.

This clonotype was seen a handful of times. The rearrangement joins TRBV7-9 to TRBJ2-5; 12 positions agree with TRBD2. V gave up 5 bases and J gave up 7 bases; unmatched junction bases: 11. CDR1 SEHNR and CDR2 FQNEAQ come from the germline V gene (reference sequence). The CDR3 covers 16 residues. CDR3 region: CASSTTLAGGPGTQYF. The CDR3, as DNA: TGTGCCAGCAGCACGACACTAGCGGGGGGCCCGGGGACCCAGTACTTC.

In this sample, this clonotype turned up a few times. V is TRBV5-1 and J is TRBJ2-4; 7 nucleotides agree with TRBD1. V dropped 0 bases and J dropped 3; count of bases not matched to a gene: 0. The CDR3 is 14 residues long. Germline V gene sequence: CDR1 SGHRS, CDR2 YFSETQ. The CDR3 nucleotides are TGCGCCAGCAGCTTGGGACAGGGCAAAAACATTCAGTACTTC. Its protein product is CASSLGQGKNIQYF.

The rearrangement joins TRBV7-8 to TRBJ2-2; the match to TRBD2 covers 12 bases. This CDR3 is 17 amino acids long. V dropped 4 bases and J dropped 0; count of bases not matched to a gene: 3. CDR1 and CDR2 (germline): SGHVS, FQNEAQ. The CDR3 nucleotides read TGTGCCAGCAGCTCTGGACTAGCGGGGACGAACACCGGGGAGCTGTTTTTT. Translation gives CASSSGLAGTNTGELFF.

This clonotype came up many times. The gene calls are TRBV28 and TRBJ1-3; D is ambiguous. The germline CDR1 and CDR2 sequences are MDHEN and SYDVKM. Deletions cut 4 bases from V and 0 bases from J, with 4 bases between. The CDR3 runs 13 residues. The DNA for the CDR3 is TGTGCCAGCAGTTACGACTCTGGAAACACCATATATTTT. Translating it yields CASSYDSGNTIYF.

This clonotype was counted a few times. The chain couples TRBV2 to TRBJ1-2, with 11 bases aligning to TRBD1. The CDR3 runs 14 residues. Germline CDR1 is SNHLY and CDR2 is FYNNEI. Trimming took 7 bases from V and 2 from J; bases not matched to a gene: 3. Here the CDR3 DNA reads TGTGCCAGCACCCGGGACAGGGGGAACTATGGCTACACCTTC. Its translation is CASTRDRGNYGYTF.

The rearrangement joins TRBV20-1 to TRBJ2-7, with D maybe TRBD1 (6 bases). Deletions cut 3 bases from V and 2 bases from J, with 8 bases between. Germline V gene lookup returns CDR1 DFQATT and CDR2 SNEGSKA (reference sequence). The CDR3 has 12 amino acids. The CDR3 loop is CSARDRAYEQYF. In DNA form, the CDR3 reads TGCAGTGCTAGGGACAGAGCCTACGAGCAGTACTTC.

The chain uses TRBV6-4 and TRBJ2-2; 7 bases fit TRBD1. This CDR3 spans 15 amino acids. The ends lost 4 bases at V and 1 base at J; junction bases unmatched: 3. CDR1 is MRHNA, CDR2 SNTAGT, per germline. The CDR3 nucleotides are TGTGCCAGCAGTGTTACAGGGGAGAACACCGGGGAGCTGTTTTTT. It translates to CASSVTGENTGELFF.

The chain combines TRBV6-5 with TRBJ1-6; no definite D call. Germline V CDR1 and CDR2: MNHEY, SVGAGI. V was cut by 6 bases and J by 8 bases, with 14 bases left in between. CDR3 size: 14 residues. Here the CDR3 reads CASSARRWDSPLHF. The CDR3 nucleotides read TGTGCCAGCAGCGCCCGGCGATGGGATTCACCCCTCCACTTT.

This clonotype has more than one count but fewer than ten. V is TRBV5-1 and J is TRBJ2-2; no firm D call. The CDR3 runs to 14 residues. The V end was cut by 4 bases, the J end by 1 base, with 8 bases between. Germline assignment: CDR1 SGHRS and CDR2 YFSETQ. Here the CDR3 DNA reads TGCGCCAGCAGCCCTAGGGAGAACACCGGGGAGCTGTTTTTT. Its translation is CASSPRENTGELFF.

This clonotype was detected ten times or more. This chain uses TRBV27 with TRBJ2-7; 7 bases align to TRBD1. After removal of 6 bases from V and 0 bases from J, the junction contained 2 bases not matched to a gene. CDR3 length: 13 residues. Germline-derived CDR1 and CDR2 are MNHEY and SMNVEV (reference sequence). The CDR3 region is CASSRGNSYEQYF. CDR3 bases: TGTGCCAGCAGCAGGGGGAACTCCTACGAGCAGTACTTC.

About this clonotype: A clone one base away is much larger, so this may be a read error. This sequence joins TRBV7-2 and TRBJ2-7, with D perhaps assigned TRBD1 or TRBD2 (6 bases each). Trimming removed 4 bases from V and 6 bases from J, with 19 bases in between. CDR3 size: 15 residues. Germline CDR1 and CDR2: SGHTA and FQGNSA. In nucleotides, the CDR3 is TGTGCCAGCAGCTACCCTCCGGGGGCAGGAACCGAGCAGTACTTC. Its protein is CASSYPPGAGTEQYF.